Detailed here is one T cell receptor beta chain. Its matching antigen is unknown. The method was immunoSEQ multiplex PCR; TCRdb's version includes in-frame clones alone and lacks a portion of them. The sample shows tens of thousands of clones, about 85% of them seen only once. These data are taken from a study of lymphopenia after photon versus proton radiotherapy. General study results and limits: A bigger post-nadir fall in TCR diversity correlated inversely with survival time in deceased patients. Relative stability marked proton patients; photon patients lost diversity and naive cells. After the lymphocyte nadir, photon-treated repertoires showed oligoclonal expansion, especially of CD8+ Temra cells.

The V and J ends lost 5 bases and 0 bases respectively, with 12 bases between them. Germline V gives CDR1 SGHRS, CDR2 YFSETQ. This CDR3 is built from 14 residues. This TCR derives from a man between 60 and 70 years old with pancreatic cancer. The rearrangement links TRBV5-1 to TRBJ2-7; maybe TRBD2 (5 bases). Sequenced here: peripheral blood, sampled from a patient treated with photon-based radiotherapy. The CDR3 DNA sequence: TGCGCCAGCAGGGGAGACACAAGCTCCTACGAGCAGTACTTC. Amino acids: CASRGDTSSYEQYF.